This entry concerns a single T cell receptor beta chain. Its antigen is undetermined. Germline CDR1 reads MNHEY; CDR2 reads SMNVEV (reference sequence). CDR3 length: 13 amino acids. Trimming at V came to 4 bases and at J to 4 bases, leaving 4 bases not matched to a gene. This record comes from a study of cytomegalovirus exposure and HLA in healthy donors. Regarding the study as a whole: It was fewer than 200 TCR beta chains that were listed as cytomegalovirus-associated.

PCR primers comprised 60 Vbeta and 13 Jbeta primers. Only in-frame clones appear in the TCRdb table, and some are missing; sequencing was by immunoSEQ multiplex PCR. This table holds hundreds of thousands of clones, roughly 79% found once. Sequenced material: PBMCs. The chain recombines TRBV27 with TRBJ2-7, with TRBD2 matching over 7 bases. The TCR sequence derives from a male donor in good health and CMV-seronegative. CDR3: CASSWGGGYEQYF. CDR3 nucleotides: TGTGCCAGCAGTTGGGGGGGAGGGTACGAGCAGTACTTC.